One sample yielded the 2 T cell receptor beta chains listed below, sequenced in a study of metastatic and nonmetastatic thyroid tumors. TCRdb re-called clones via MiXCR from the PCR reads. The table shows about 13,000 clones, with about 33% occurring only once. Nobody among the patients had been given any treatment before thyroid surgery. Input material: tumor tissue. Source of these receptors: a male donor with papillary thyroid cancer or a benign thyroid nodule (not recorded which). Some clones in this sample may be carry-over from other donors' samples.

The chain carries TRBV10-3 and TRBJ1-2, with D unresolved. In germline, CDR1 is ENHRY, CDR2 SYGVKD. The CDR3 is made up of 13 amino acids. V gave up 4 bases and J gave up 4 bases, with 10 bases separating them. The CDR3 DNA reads TGTGCCATCAGTGCATGGGAGGTCTATGGCTACACCTTC. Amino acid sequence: CAISAWEVYGYTF.

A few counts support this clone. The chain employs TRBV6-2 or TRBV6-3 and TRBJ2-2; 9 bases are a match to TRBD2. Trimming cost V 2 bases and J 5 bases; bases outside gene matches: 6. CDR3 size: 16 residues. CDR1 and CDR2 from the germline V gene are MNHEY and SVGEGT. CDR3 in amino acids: CASSYLIAGATGELFF. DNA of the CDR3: TGTGCCAGCAGTTACCTTATAGCGGGAGCGACCGGGGAGCTGTTTTTT.